Listed here are 15 T cell receptor beta chains from one sample, sequenced in a study of early T cells in non-severe SARS-CoV-2 infection. TCRdb reprocessed the 5' RACE reads via MiXCR and lists one record per CDR3 protein. The data hold fewer than 85,000 distinct CDR3 sequences, with more than 7.5% observed a single time. Sequenced input: whole blood. The receptor set was obtained from an adult who was a healthcare worker with PCR-confirmed SARS-CoV-2 infection or an uninfected control (not recorded which).

This clonotype was counted at least ten times. The chain couples TRBV5-1 to TRBJ2-1, with TRBD2 matching 8 bases. Germline V lookup: CDR1 SGHRS, CDR2 YFSETQ. V lost 0 bases and J lost 6; bases outside the gene matches: 5. CDR3 size: 15 residues. The CDR3 nucleotides read TGCGCCAGCAGCTTGGAGGCTAGCGGGCGCAATGAGCAGTTCTTC. Translating it yields CASSLEASGRNEQFF.

Regarding this clonotype: A read error is possible here, since a much larger clone lies one base away. The rearrangement joins TRBV6-2 or TRBV6-3 to TRBJ2-7; tentatively, D is TRBD1 (6 bases). The CDR3 is 12 amino acids. Germline loops: CDR1 MNHEY, CDR2 SVGEGT. CDR3 residues: CASSYGGIEPYF. CDR3 DNA: TGTGCCAGCAGTTACGGGGGCATCGAGCCGTACTTC.

Turning to this clonotype: A read error is possible here, since a much larger clone lies one base away. The chain carries TRBV11-2 and TRBJ2-4; TRBD1 matches 7 bases. Germline assignment: CDR1 SGHAT and CDR2 FQNNGV. The CDR3 extends over 14 amino acids. CDR3 bases: TGTGCCGGCAGGAAACAGGGGCTTGGAAACATTCAGTACTTC. The encoded protein is CAGRKQGLGNIQYF.

This clonotype came up many times. CDR3 nucleotide sequence: TGTGCCAGCAGCTTAGCGGGAAGGGACACCGGGGAGCTGTTTTTT. Amino acid sequence: CASSLAGRDTGELFF. This chain uses TRBV11-2 with TRBJ2-2, with D perhaps matching TRBD2 (5 bases). Germline V gene sequence: CDR1 SGHAT, CDR2 FQNNGV. This CDR3 is 15 amino acids long. V was clipped by 1 base and J by 3 bases, with 9 bases between them.

This clonotype was detected only a few times. The chain links TRBV27 to TRBJ2-7; 7 nucleotides match TRBD1. V was pared by 0 bases and J by 2 bases, with 4 bases of the junction left unmatched. Germline V gene sequence: CDR1 MNHEY, CDR2 SMNVEV (reference sequence). The CDR3 contains 15 residues. The CDR3 here is CASSLSAGGPYEQYF. As DNA, the CDR3 is TGTGCCAGCAGTTTATCGGCAGGGGGACCCTACGAGCAGTACTTC.

This clonotype was counted ten times or more. V gene TRBV2 combines with J gene TRBJ1-6, with a weak D call TRBD1 (5 bases). Trimming left V 6 bases short and J 0 bases short, with 12 bases between. CDR3 size: 16 residues. CDR1 and CDR2 from the germline V gene are SNHLY and FYNNEI. CDR3 coding DNA: TGTGCCAGCAGGCGGGGCGAATTCTCCTATAATTCACCCCTCCACTTT. Translation gives CASRRGEFSYNSPLHF.

The chain couples TRBV10-3 to TRBJ1-1; no reliable D call. This CDR3 is 13 amino acids long. The germline CDR1 and CDR2 sequences are ENHRY and SYGVKD. The V gene lost 8 bases and the J gene lost 4 bases, with 14 bases spanning the gap. CDR3 nucleotides: TGTGCCATCTGTGGGGAAACCAGCACTGAAGCTTTCTTT. Translation gives CAICGETSTEAFF.

This clonotype was counted between two and nine times. The chain has TRBV2 and TRBJ2-1; no firm D call. The CDR3 consists of 12 residues. Germline CDR1 SNHLY, CDR2 FYNNEI. V lost 8 bases, J lost 10 bases, and 15 bases lay in between. CDR3 in amino acids: CASQLISLEQFF. The DNA of the CDR3 is TGTGCCAGCCAGCTGATCTCCTTAGAGCAGTTCTTC.

In its sample, this clonotype was seen a few times. This chain links TRBV10-3 with TRBJ2-3, with 9 bases matching TRBD2. With 4 bases clipped from V and 0 bases from J, the junction kept 5 bases outside the gene matches. The CDR3 has 16 residues. Germline V CDR1 and CDR2: ENHRY, SYGVKD. This chain's CDR3 is CAISASSGASTDTQYF. CDR3 DNA sequence: TGTGCCATCAGTGCGTCTAGCGGGGCTAGCACAGATACGCAGTATTTT.

This clonotype was picked up a small number of times. The gene calls are TRBV27 and TRBJ2-7; D is possibly TRBD1 (6 bases). V lost 1 base, J lost 6 bases, and 19 bases lay in between. CDR1 and CDR2 from the germline V gene are MNHEY and SMNVEV (reference sequence). This CDR3 contains 16 residues. The CDR3 nucleotides read TGTGCCAGCAGTTTATTACGGCCGGCGACAGGCTCCGAGCAGTACTTC. It yields the protein CASSLLRPATGSEQYF.

This clonotype was observed many times. The rearrangement uses TRBV14 and TRBJ2-1; no definite D call. Trimming took off 4 bases at V and 12 bases at J, with 16 bases between the two ends. The germline V gene encodes CDR1 SGHDN and CDR2 FVKESK. The CDR3 sequence is 13 residues long. The CDR3 nucleotides are TGTGCCAGCAGCCCGGGTCGGCCCAATCGGCAGTTCTTC. Protein product: CASSPGRPNRQFF. Drawing the rest from reference TRBV14 and TRBJ2-1, the complete variable domain is EAGVTQFPSHSVIEKGQTVTLRCDPISGHDNLYWYRRVMGKEIKFLLHFVKESKQDESGMPNNRFLAERTGGTYSTLKVQPAELEDSGVYFCASSPGRPNRQFFGPGTRLTVL.

This clonotype was seen only a few times. The J gene is TRBJ2-7, the V gene TRBV3-1, with 7 nucleotides matching TRBD2. CDR1 is LGHDT, CDR2 YNNKEL, per germline (reference sequence). V dropped 0 bases and J dropped 3; count of bases not matched to a gene: 8. The CDR3 is 16 amino acids. CDR3 loop: CASSQDEWEGRYEQYF. Written as DNA, the CDR3 is TGTGCCAGCAGCCAAGATGAATGGGAGGGCCGCTACGAGCAGTACTTC.

This clonotype was picked up a small number of times. This chain's CDR3 is CASSSSLAPGYNEQFF. In DNA form, the CDR3 reads TGTGCCAGCAGTTCCTCCCTGGCCCCGGGATACAATGAGCAGTTCTTC. This chain uses TRBV28 with TRBJ2-1; D perhaps matches TRBD2 (5 bases). CDR1 and CDR2 (germline): MDHEN, SYDVKM. The CDR3 extends over 16 amino acids. The V end lost 4 bases, the J end lost 4 bases, and 17 bases lay between the germline ends.

This clonotype was seen more than once but under ten times. This chain uses TRBV28 with TRBJ2-6; D is undetermined. The CDR3 loop spans 13 amino acids. Germline V gene lookup returns CDR1 MDHEN and CDR2 SYDVKM. The V end lost 6 bases, the J end lost 4 bases, and 7 bases lay between the germline ends. The CDR3 loop reads CASSSTGANVLTF. Here the CDR3 DNA reads TGTGCCAGCAGCTCAACGGGGGCCAACGTCCTGACTTTC.

This clonotype was found a few times. The J gene is TRBJ2-1, the V gene TRBV6-1, with D unresolved. The CDR3 length is 12 residues. Germline V lookup: CDR1 MNHNS, CDR2 SASEGT. V was pared by 0 bases and J by 8 bases, with 5 bases between. This CDR3 reads CASSEAFDEQFF. The DNA of the CDR3 is TGTGCCAGCAGTGAAGCTTTCGATGAGCAGTTCTTC.